Each of the 15 T cell receptor beta chains below was sequenced from the same sample in a study of T cells in Graves' hyperthyroidism and ophthalmopathy. TCR beta CDR3 region amplification was performed from RNA transcripts. HTBI primers were the set used in a first-round RT-PCR of the TCR CDR3. TCRdb ran MiXCR on the multiplex PCR reads and lists one entry per CDR3 protein. In the table there are some 740,000 distinct CDR3 sequences, 12% to 15% of which are singletons. The sequencing input was blood. The source of these receptors is a woman between 18 and 29 years old with Graves' hyperthyroidism.

The chain has TRBV12-3 or TRBV12-4 and TRBJ1-1, with a possible D match to TRBD1 (6 bases). V was cut by 5 bases and J by 1 base, with 14 bases left in between. This CDR3 contains 15 residues. The CDR3 loop reads CASSLSDSRNTEAFF. The CDR3 nucleotides read TGTGCCAGCAGTCTCTCGGACAGCCGGAACACTGAAGCTTTCTTT.

This clonotype appeared a few times. The V and J genes are TRBV20-1 and TRBJ2-7; 11 positions agree with TRBD2. Germline V gene lookup returns CDR1 DFQATT and CDR2 SNEGSKA (reference sequence). Trimming took 0 bases from V and 5 from J; bases not matched to a gene: 6. This CDR3 region has 15 residues. In DNA, the CDR3 is TGCAGTGCTAGAGACCTGACTAGCGGGAAGGACGAGCAGTACTTC. This gives the protein CSARDLTSGKDEQYF.

This clonotype was seen many times. The J gene is TRBJ2-1, the V gene TRBV24-1, with TRBD1 matching 10 bases. With V trimmed by 2 bases and J by 2 bases, 5 bases remained unmatched. Germline values: CDR1 KGHDR, CDR2 SFDVKD. This CDR3 has 17 residues. DNA of the CDR3: TGTGCCACCAGTGATTCATCCGGGACAGGGGCCTACAATGAGCAGTTCTTC. This sequence encodes CATSDSSGTGAYNEQFF.

This clonotype was detected many times. The V call is TRBV5-1, the J call TRBJ2-7; 9 positions match TRBD2. CDR1 is SGHRS and CDR2 is YFSETQ in the germline V gene. CDR3 size: 15 residues. After removal of 4 bases from V and 2 bases from J, the junction contained 7 bases not matched to a gene. The chain's CDR3 is CASSPIAGETYEQYF. The DNA for the CDR3 is TGCGCCAGCAGCCCCATAGCGGGAGAGACCTACGAGCAGTACTTC.

Only a few counts were recorded for this clonotype. DNA of the CDR3: TGTGCCAGCAGCCACCGAAACACAGATACGCAGTATTTT. Translated, it gives CASSHRNTDTQYF. V gene TRBV3-1 combines with J gene TRBJ2-3; D is unresolved. V lost 3 bases and J lost 2, with 6 bases in between. The CDR3 has 13 residues. Germline CDR1 LGHDT, CDR2 YNNKEL (reference sequence).

The chain combines TRBV10-3 with TRBJ2-1; TRBD1 agrees at 7 bases. Germline V CDR1 and CDR2: ENHRY, SYGVKD. The CDR3 runs 13 residues. V trimming: 6 bases; J trimming: 6 bases; junction bases outside the gene matches: 5. In nucleotides, the CDR3 is TGTGCCATCAGAATACAGGGGTTCAATGAGCAGTTCTTC. Amino acid sequence: CAIRIQGFNEQFF.

J is TRBJ2-2 and V is TRBV12-3 or TRBV12-4; TRBD2 is a possible D gene (5 bases). Trimming cost V 10 bases and J 7 bases, with 16 bases left between them. The length of the CDR3 is 13 residues. CDR3 in amino acids: CATGLLPVGELFF. CDR3 bases: TGTGCCACCGGACTCCTCCCGGTCGGGGAGCTGTTTTTT.

The sample holds one count of this clonotype. This chain connects TRBV6-1 to TRBJ2-2; 13 positions match TRBD2. Unmatched junction bases numbered 15, after V lost 1 base and J lost 7 bases. Germline V gene sequence: CDR1 MNHNS, CDR2 SASEGT. CDR3 size: 20 residues. The CDR3 loop reads CASSEGGYWTSGRRIGELFF. The DNA for the CDR3 is TGTGCCAGCAGTGAAGGGGGATATTGGACTAGCGGGAGACGAATCGGGGAGCTGTTTTTT.

The chain carries TRBV9 and TRBJ2-7, with D perhaps TRBD1 or TRBD2 (5 bases each). From germline, CDR1 is SGDLS and CDR2 YYNGEE. Trimming took off 2 bases at V and 0 bases at J, with 15 bases between the two ends. The CDR3 has 16 residues. The CDR3 DNA reads as TGTGCCAGCAGCGTGGGGGACCGAACCCGCTCCTACGAGCAGTACTTC. Translation: CASSVGDRTRSYEQYF.

This clonotype was seen at least ten times. The gene calls are TRBV29-1 and TRBJ2-1, with D possibly TRBD1 on 6 matching bases. The CDR3 consists of 13 residues. The V gene's germline CDR1 is SQVTM and CDR2 ANQGSEA. The V and J ends lost 3 bases and 2 bases respectively, with 8 bases between them. CDR3 protein: CSVDGGPYNEQFF. CDR3 nucleotide sequence: TGCAGCGTTGATGGGGGCCCCTACAATGAGCAGTTCTTC.

In this sample, this clonotype turned up many times. This chain uses TRBV29-1 with TRBJ2-3, with a tentative D call TRBD2 (5 bases). The CDR3 is made up of 12 amino acids. Trimming removed 5 bases from V and 4 bases from J, with 10 bases in between. The germline V gene encodes CDR1 SQVTM and CDR2 ANQGSEA. This CDR3 reads CSVRGWADTQYF. Written as DNA, the CDR3 is TGCAGCGTTCGGGGTTGGGCAGATACGCAGTATTTT.

This clonotype came up a few times. The chain recombines TRBV5-1 with TRBJ2-6, with D uncertain. Germline CDR1 and CDR2: SGHRS and YFSETQ. This CDR3 comprises 16 residues. V lost 3 bases and J 0 bases, leaving 10 bases between the germline ends. The CDR3 loop reads CASSWKQFSGANVLTF. In DNA, the CDR3 is TGCGCCAGCAGCTGGAAACAGTTCTCTGGGGCCAACGTCCTGACTTTC.

This clonotype appeared a few times. CDR3 loop: CATSDVIMNTEAFF. For the CDR3, the DNA is TGTGCCACCAGTGACGTTATAATGAACACTGAAGCTTTCTTT. The rearrangement joins TRBV24-1 to TRBJ1-1; D is ambiguous. Germline-derived CDR1 and CDR2 are KGHDR and SFDVKD. V was clipped by 4 bases and J by 0 bases, with 8 bases between them. The CDR3 spans 14 residues.

Ten or more counts support this clonotype. V and J are TRBV4-1 and TRBJ2-5; D unresolved. Germline lookup yields CDR1 MGHRA and CDR2 YSYEKL. V lost 1 base, J lost 5 bases, and 8 bases lay in between. The CDR3 has 13 residues. This chain's CDR3 is CASSQANQETQYF. The CDR3 nucleotides are TGCGCCAGCAGCCAAGCGAATCAGGAGACCCAGTACTTC.

Notes on this clonotype: A much larger clone lies a single base off, so this may be a read error. This chain links TRBV2 with TRBJ2-5; D perhaps matches TRBD1 (5 bases). CDR1 is SNHLY and CDR2 is FYNNEI in the germline V gene. CDR3 length: 14 residues. The CDR3 loop reads CASGDDRGSETRYF. The CDR3 DNA is TGTGCCAGCGGAGATGATAGGGGATCGGAGACCCGGTACTTC.